The source of this T cell receptor beta chain is a study of regulatory T cells in long-lasting Graves disease. Building of the TCR beta libraries involved iRepertoire HTBI primers and Arm-PCR of CDR3 regions. One entry per CDR3 protein, called by TCRdb with MiXCR from the multiplex PCR reads. The sample carries fewer than 600,000 distinct CDR3 sequences, 22% recorded once. This clonotype was counted many times. No antigen is known for it. Time point given: persistent/refractory GD, antithyroid drugs over 5 years with positive TRAb. RNA isolated from PBMCs was used to make the TCR library. The germline gives CDR1 MDHEN, CDR2 SYDVKM. The CDR3 has 14 amino acids. The ends lost 5 bases at V and 4 bases at J; junction bases unmatched: 7. General observations from the study: Persistent Graves' cases showed lower TCR diversity than newly diagnosed cases.

The source material was peripheral blood mononuclear cells (PBMCs), sampled when the disease was refractory, from a patient treated with antithyroid drugs. The chain couples TRBV28 to TRBJ1-1; 7 bases match TRBD1. The source is a female donor with Graves disease. Here the CDR3 reads CASSTPTGTTEAFF. The CDR3 DNA is TGTGCCAGCAGTACCCCGACAGGGACCACTGAAGCTTTCTTT.